This entry lists 9 T cell receptor beta chains sequenced from one sample in a study of OX40 agonist ivuxolimab in advanced cancers. Measured with immunoSEQ multiplex PCR; TCRdb has only the in-frame clones, and not every one. Of around 100,000 clones in the sample, about 91% were seen once. This specimen was CD4+ or CD8+ T cells sorted from blood, taken in a trial of the OX40 agonist ivuxolimab. These receptors came from an adult with an advanced solid tumor such as melanoma, head and neck, liver or kidney cancer.

The genes are TRBV18 and TRBJ2-5; possible D gene TRBD2, 5 bases. The V and J ends lost 5 bases and 2 bases respectively, with 12 bases between them. Germline-derived CDR1 and CDR2 are KGHSH and LQKENI. This CDR3 contains 14 residues. The CDR3 sequence is CASSSAAGQETQYF. The CDR3 coding sequence is TGTGCCAGCTCATCGGCGGCGGGTCAAGAGACCCAGTACTTC.

This clone was recorded once. V is TRBV2 and J is TRBJ2-1; 7 bases are shared with TRBD1. The junction had 8 bases not matched to a gene; V was cut back by 6 bases and J by 3 bases. CDR3 size: 15 residues. CDR1 is SNHLY, CDR2 FYNNEI, per germline. The CDR3 DNA reads TGTGCCAGCAGGGGAGACAGGGCGAACTACAATGAGCAGTTCTTC. The encoded protein is CASRGDRANYNEQFF.

The chain is built from TRBV7-2 and TRBJ2-1, with 7 bases lining up with TRBD1. V dropped 1 base and J dropped 2; count of bases not matched to a gene: 2. Germline V CDR1 and CDR2: SGHTA, FQGNSA. The CDR3 extends over 15 amino acids. DNA for the CDR3: TGTGCCAGCAGCTTAGGGCAGGGGGCCTACAATGAGCAGTTCTTC. This encodes CASSLGQGAYNEQFF.

V usage is TRBV6-5 and J usage is TRBJ2-7, with D unclear. CDR1 and CDR2 (germline): MNHEY, SVGAGI. Trimming took off 11 bases at V and 7 bases at J, with 18 bases between the two ends. CDR3 length equals 12 residues. In DNA, the CDR3 is TGTGCCGCCAAGAGTCGGGCAGAGGAGCAGTACTTC. Its protein product is CAAKSRAEEQYF.

The chain joins TRBV5-4 to TRBJ2-1; 14 nucleotides align to TRBD2. With 4 bases clipped from V and 8 bases from J, the junction kept 8 bases outside the gene matches. This CDR3 is built from 16 residues. Germline V gene data show CDR1 as SGHNT and CDR2 as YYREEE (reference sequence). The CDR3 region has the DNA TGTGCCAGCAGCCACCCGCCGGGACTAGCGGGAGATGAGCAGTTCTTC. The encoded protein is CASSHPPGLAGDEQFF.

CDR3 DNA sequence: TGTGCCAGCAGCCCCGAACCTATGTCCTCCTACGAGCAGTACTTC. As protein: CASSPEPMSSYEQYF. The chain carries TRBV7-2 and TRBJ2-7; D ambiguous. V lost 5 bases and J 0 bases, leaving 14 bases between the germline ends. Germline values: CDR1 SGHTA, CDR2 FQGNSA. The CDR3 sequence is 15 residues long.

V is TRBV7-2 and J is TRBJ1-2, with 9 positions matching TRBD1. Germline V gives CDR1 SGHTA, CDR2 FQGNSA. The trim removed 4 bases at V and 8 bases at J, leaving 5 bases unmatched. The CDR3 spans 13 residues. The CDR3 DNA reads TGTGCCAGCAGCTCGGGACAGGGCTGGGGCTACACCTTC. As protein: CASSSGQGWGYTF.

This chain uses TRBV7-9 with TRBJ2-5; TRBD1 aligns across 9 bases. J was trimmed by 2 bases and V by 5 bases; bases with no gene match: 3. The CDR3 extends over 14 amino acids. CDR1 and CDR2 (germline): SEHNR, FQNEAQ (reference sequence). The CDR3 spells CASSKGQGQETQYF. The CDR3 DNA follows: TGTGCCAGCAGCAAGGGACAGGGTCAAGAGACCCAGTACTTC.

This clone showed up just a few times. The rearrangement joins TRBV28 to TRBJ2-7; D might be TRBD1 (5 bases). Trimming took 7 bases from V and 3 from J, leaving 19 bases between them. CDR3 size: 15 residues. The germline V gene has CDR1 MDHEN and CDR2 SYDVKM. In DNA form, the CDR3 reads TGTGCCAGCACTATAAGATTTATTAGGGGCTACGAGCAGTACTTC. Translation gives CASTIRFIRGYEQYF. Full variable domain (outside the CDR3, taken from reference TRBV28 and TRBJ2-7): DVKVTQSSRYLVKRTGEKVFLECVQDMDHENMFWYRQDPGLGLRLIYFSYDVKMKEKGDIPEGYSVSREKKERFSLILESASTNQTSMYLCASTIRFIRGYEQYFGPGTRLTVT.